A single sample is the source of the 8 T cell receptor beta chains below, sequenced in a study of blood T cell repertoires in COVID-19 (dated by TCRdb to about 2020). Library preparation used the immunoSEQ multiplex PCR assay. As stored in TCRdb, this immuneACCESS dataset retains in-frame rearrangements with V and J assigned. A fraction of the clones does not appear; measured against another copy, unresolved V genes explain less than half of the discrepancy, and the remainder lacks a known reason. This sample is represented by a few hundred thousand clones; around 90% of them were singletons. The ten largest account for 1.7% of the sample. Sequenced input: PBMCs or T cells enriched from blood (not recorded which). These receptors all stem from a young woman with acute COVID-19.

The chain links TRBV15 to TRBJ1-1, with 8 bases fitting TRBD1. The CDR3 is 14 amino acids. Per the germline V gene, CDR1 is LNHNV and CDR2 is YYDKDF (reference sequence). V trimming: 0 bases; J trimming: 5 bases; junction bases outside the gene matches: 2. CDR3 sequence (DNA): TGTGCCACCAGCAGAGATACAGGGGGTACTGAAGCTTTCTTT. Protein: CATSRDTGGTEAFF.

This clone was detected once. The J gene is TRBJ2-1, the V gene TRBV14; the D is unclear. Per the germline V gene, CDR1 is SGHDN and CDR2 is FVKESK. V shed 1 base and J shed 4 bases, with 8 bases lying between them. This CDR3 is 14 amino acids long. The CDR3 nucleotides read TGTGCCAGCAGCCAAGGCGCAATATACAATGAGCAGTTCTTC. It translates to CASSQGAIYNEQFF. The full variable domain, in which reference TRBV14 and TRBJ2-1 provide the parts outside the CDR3, is EAGVTQFPSHSVIEKGQTVTLRCDPISGHDNLYWYRRVMGKEIKFLLHFVKESKQDESGMPNNRFLAERTGGTYSTLKVQPAELEDSGVYFCASSQGAIYNEQFFGPGTRLTVL.

This chain connects TRBV19 to TRBJ2-2, with TRBD2 matching 8 bases. This CDR3 has 21 residues. CDR1 is LNHDA and CDR2 is SQIVND in the germline V gene (reference sequence). After removal of 6 bases from V and 3 bases from J, the junction contained 24 bases not matched to a gene. The CDR3 region is CASSYYPPGVAGISDTGELFF. The CDR3 DNA follows: TGTGCCAGTAGCTACTACCCCCCCGGGGTAGCGGGAATTTCGGACACCGGGGAGCTGTTTTTT.

For this clone: The sample holds other DNA sequences that translate to the same CDR3. The rearrangement joins TRBV5-1 to TRBJ2-1; 9 nucleotides match TRBD2. Trimming took 0 bases from V and 5 from J; bases not matched to a gene: 3. The CDR3 covers 15 residues. Germline CDR1 is SGHRS and CDR2 is YFSETQ. The CDR3 nucleotides read TGCGCCAGCAGCTTGGCCCTAGCGGGAAACAATGAGCAGTTCTTC. As protein: CASSLALAGNNEQFF.

The DNA for the CDR3 is TGTGCCAGTAGATCGGGGGACAGGGTCTACTATGGCTACACCTTC. Amino acids: CASRSGDRVYYGYTF. This rearrangement joins TRBV19 to TRBJ1-2; 9 bases match TRBD1. CDR3 length: 15 residues. Germline trimming cut 6 bases from V and 3 bases from J; bases unmatched to any gene: 8. Looked up from germline, CDR1 is LNHDA and CDR2 is SQIVND (reference sequence).

V is TRBV6-5 and J is TRBJ2-5; 8 bases align to TRBD1. The V gene end was trimmed by 3 bases and the J gene end by 4 bases; junction bases not matched to a gene: 4. Germline CDR1 and CDR2: MNHEY and SVGAGI. The CDR3 is 14 residues long. The CDR3 spells CASSYTRGRETQYF. The CDR3 bases are TGTGCCAGCAGTTATACCAGGGGGCGAGAGACCCAGTACTTC.

The chain carries TRBV18 and TRBJ1-5; no reliable D call. CDR1 is KGHSH and CDR2 is LQKENI in the germline V gene. The CDR3 loop spans 14 amino acids. The V and J ends lost 3 bases and 3 bases respectively, with 9 bases between them. The CDR3 is CASSPTGNNQPQHF. The CDR3 coding sequence is TGTGCCAGCTCACCCACCGGGAACAATCAGCCCCAGCATTTT.

This rearrangement joins TRBV19 to TRBJ2-7, with 9 bases that match TRBD1. The V gene end was trimmed by 1 base and the J gene end by 3 bases; junction bases not matched to a gene: 4. Germline values: CDR1 LNHDA, CDR2 SQIVND (reference sequence). The CDR3 runs to 15 residues. The CDR3 protein is CASSIAGTGIYEQYF. CDR3 coding DNA: TGTGCCAGTAGTATAGCGGGGACAGGGATCTACGAGCAGTACTTC.